The 27 T cell receptor beta chains reported below all come from one sample, sequenced in a study of blood T cell repertoires in COVID-19. Profiled with immunoSEQ multiplex PCR; TCRdb holds only in-frame clones, not every one. The table has 130,000 to 150,000 clones, roughly 80% seen once. The sequenced material came from peripheral blood. These receptors originate from a human donor in a cohort sampled during active COVID-19.

V is TRBV7-6 and J is TRBJ2-1; D not certain. Germline CDR1 is SGHVS and CDR2 is FNYEAQ. V shed 0 bases and J shed 0 bases, with 9 bases lying between them. The CDR3 is 16 residues long. The CDR3 is CASSLAVAVSYNEQFF. In DNA, the CDR3 is TGTGCCAGCAGCTTAGCGGTGGCGGTCTCCTACAATGAGCAGTTCTTC.

This clone was picked up one time. The chain uses TRBV7-8 and TRBJ2-5; D gene ambiguous. Trimming shortened V by 5 bases and J by 4 bases, and 8 bases separated the two germline ends. The germline CDR1 and CDR2 sequences are SGHVS and FQNEAQ. The CDR3 is 12 amino acids. The CDR3 sequence is CASSHSPETQYF. The CDR3, as DNA: TGTGCCAGCAGCCACAGCCCAGAGACCCAGTACTTC.

V usage is TRBV5-8 and J usage is TRBJ1-2, with no clear D. V was trimmed by 3 bases and J by 1 base, leaving 10 bases between them. Per the germline V gene, CDR1 is SGHTS and CDR2 is YDEGEE. The CDR3 contains 14 residues. The DNA of the CDR3 is TGTGCCAGCAGCTACTTCTTCGGTAACTATGGCTACACCTTC. Protein sequence: CASSYFFGNYGYTF.

The V call is TRBV2, the J call TRBJ1-6, with 7 bases fitting TRBD1. V shed 9 bases and J 7 bases; nucleotides not matched to a gene: 6. CDR3 size: 13 residues. Per the germline V gene, CDR1 is SNHLY and CDR2 is FYNNEI. The CDR3 protein is CASSGQRNSPLHF. Here the CDR3 DNA reads TGTGCCAGTTCGGGACAGCGCAATTCACCCCTCCACTTT. Together with reference TRBV2 and TRBJ1-6, the CDR3 gives the full variable domain: EPEVTQTPSHQVTQMGQEVILRCVPISNHLYFYWYRQILGQKVEFLVSFYNNEISEKSEIFDDQFSVERPDGSNFTLKIRSTKLEDSAMYFCASSGQRNSPLHFGNGTRLTVT.

This clone was counted a single time. The chain employs TRBV19 and TRBJ1-4, with 8 nucleotides matching TRBD1. This CDR3 is 15 amino acids long. From germline, CDR1 is LNHDA and CDR2 SQIVND (reference sequence). Trimming at V came to 8 bases and at J to 4 bases, leaving 9 bases not matched to a gene. The CDR3 DNA follows: TGTGCCAGTCGTGTGGGGGACAGGTTTAATGAAAAACTGTTTTTT. It specifies CASRVGDRFNEKLFF.

This chain joins TRBV30 and TRBJ2-7; 7 positions agree with TRBD1. The CDR3 loop spans 13 amino acids. Germline V lookup: CDR1 GTSNPN, CDR2 SVGIG (reference sequence). J lost 4 bases, V lost 4 bases, and 7 bases had no gene match. The CDR3 nucleotides are TGTGCCTGGAACCCGGACAGGTATTACGAGCAGTACTTC. Protein product: CAWNPDRYYEQYF.

For the CDR3, the DNA is TGCGCCAGCAGCCGGACAGGGGACTACAATGAGCAGTTCTTC. Translating it yields CASSRTGDYNEQFF. This rearrangement joins TRBV5-1 to TRBJ2-1; 9 bases match TRBD1. This CDR3 is built from 14 residues. Trimming at V came to 4 bases and at J to 3 bases, leaving 2 bases not matched to a gene. CDR1 and CDR2 from the germline V gene are SGHRS and YFSETQ.

This clone appeared once. This chain links TRBV4-1 with TRBJ2-7; the match to TRBD1 covers 7 bases. Germline CDR1 is MGHRA and CDR2 is YSYEKL. The trim removed 0 bases at V and 2 bases at J, leaving 7 bases unmatched. The CDR3 spans 16 residues. This CDR3 reads CASSQDRGNFAYEQYF. The DNA of the CDR3 is TGCGCCAGCAGCCAAGACAGGGGGAATTTTGCCTACGAGCAGTACTTC.

The rearrangement uses TRBV5-4 and TRBJ1-4; D is undetermined. V lost 3 bases and J lost 6, with 6 bases in between. The CDR3 runs 12 residues. Germline values: CDR1 SGHNT, CDR2 YYREEE (reference sequence). DNA for the CDR3: TGTGCCAGCAGCTCCCAGGATGAAAAACTGTTTTTT. It encodes CASSSQDEKLFF.

This chain uses TRBV18 with TRBJ2-7; 9 bases line up with TRBD1. The CDR3 is 14 residues long. The ends lost 3 bases at V and 5 bases at J; junction bases unmatched: 5. Germline lookup yields CDR1 KGHSH and CDR2 LQKENI. The CDR3 DNA is TGTGCCAGCTCACCCGGGACAGGGATCCACGAGCAGTACTTC. Protein product: CASSPGTGIHEQYF.

The V call is TRBV4-1, the J call TRBJ1-4; D perhaps matches TRBD1 (6 bases). There are 14 residues in the CDR3. Trimming removed 4 bases at V and 8 bases at J, with 14 bases between. Germline values: CDR1 MGHRA, CDR2 YSYEKL. CDR3 coding DNA: TGCGCCAGCAGCCGGCGGACAGAAGGCGAAAAACTGTTTTTT. This gives the protein CASSRRTEGEKLFF.

V is TRBV2 and J is TRBJ2-1; possibly TRBD2 for D (5 bases). V lost 4 bases, J lost 7 bases, and 14 bases lay in between. CDR1 and CDR2 (germline): SNHLY, FYNNEI. CDR3 length: 14 amino acids. This CDR3 reads CASSVGFEGNEQFF. Written as DNA, the CDR3 is TGTGCCAGCAGTGTCGGGTTCGAGGGTAATGAGCAGTTCTTC.

The chain carries TRBV19 and TRBJ2-3, with D possibly being TRBD1 (5 bases). V was trimmed by 6 bases and J by 1 base, leaving 8 bases between them. This CDR3 spans 13 amino acids. Germline CDR1 LNHDA, CDR2 SQIVND (reference sequence). The CDR3 here is CASRTERTDTQYF. The CDR3 DNA sequence: TGTGCCAGTAGGACAGAGCGCACAGATACGCAGTATTTT.

The V call is TRBV3-1 (or the pseudogene TRBV3-2), the J call TRBJ1-1, with 7 bases aligning to TRBD1. Trimming at V came to 6 bases and at J to 3 bases, leaving 4 bases not matched to a gene. The germline V gene encodes CDR1 LGHDT and CDR2 YNNKEL (reference sequence). There are 13 residues in the CDR3. The chain's CDR3 is CASSYQGDTEAFF. DNA of the CDR3: TGTGCCAGCAGTTACCAGGGGGACACTGAAGCTTTCTTT.

Written as DNA, the CDR3 is TGTGCCAGCAGCGTAGAACAGCAAGGAAACACCATATATTTT. Translating it yields CASSVEQQGNTIYF. The rearrangement joins TRBV9 to TRBJ1-3; D is ambiguous. V lost 0 bases and J lost 4, with 8 bases in between. The CDR3 is 14 residues long. The germline V gene has CDR1 SGDLS and CDR2 YYNGEE.

This clone was picked up a small number of times. The chain is built from TRBV5-1 and TRBJ2-5; possibly TRBD1 for D (6 bases). Trimming stripped 4 bases from V and 3 bases from J, with 13 bases between. The CDR3 runs 14 residues. Germline values: CDR1 SGHRS, CDR2 YFSETQ. CDR3 protein: CASSTGWTEETQYF. In DNA form, the CDR3 reads TGCGCCAGCAGCACAGGATGGACAGAAGAGACCCAGTACTTC.

The CDR3 sequence is CASSPAGSYNSPLHF. The CDR3 DNA sequence: TGTGCCAGCTCCCCCGCCGGGTCCTATAATTCACCCCTCCACTTT. V is TRBV18 and J is TRBJ1-6; D is uncertain. Germline values: CDR1 KGHSH, CDR2 LQKENI. This CDR3 contains 15 residues. V gave up 6 bases and J gave up 1 base, with 10 bases separating them.

This chain connects TRBV3-1 (or the pseudogene TRBV3-2) to TRBJ2-1; 8 nucleotides agree with TRBD2. The CDR3 is 14 amino acids. Germline V gene data show CDR1 as LGHDT and CDR2 as YNNKEL (reference sequence). V trimming: 1 base; J trimming: 5 bases; junction bases outside the gene matches: 1. The CDR3 sequence: CASSQGLANNEQFF. CDR3 nucleotides: TGTGCCAGCAGCCAAGGACTAGCGAACAATGAGCAGTTCTTC.

V usage is TRBV6-7 and J usage is TRBJ2-5; possibly TRBD2 for D (5 bases). TRBV6-7 is annotated as an ORF whose role is uncertain. Trimming cost V 0 bases and J 5 bases, with 10 bases left between them. The CDR3 covers 14 residues. This CDR3 reads CASSYSITGETQYF. CDR3 nucleotide sequence: TGTGCCAGCAGTTACTCGATAACGGGGGAGACCCAGTACTTC.

This chain links TRBV7-2 with TRBJ1-6, with 12 bases that match TRBD1. The CDR3 has 19 residues. V gave up 0 bases and J gave up 13 bases; unmatched junction bases: 16. Germline values: CDR1 SGHTA, CDR2 FQGNSA. In DNA form, the CDR3 reads TGTGCCAGCAGCTTAGCGCAGGGGCGCTGGGACAGGGGGCTTTCTCCCCTCCACTTT. Translated, it gives CASSLAQGRWDRGLSPLHF.

The chain combines TRBV6-5 with TRBJ2-6; D is perhaps TRBD2 (6 bases). V lost 4 bases and J lost 0, with 10 bases in between. The CDR3 has 16 residues. The V gene's germline CDR1 is MNHEY and CDR2 SVGAGI. This CDR3 is CASSLGTLSGANVLTF. The DNA for the CDR3 is TGTGCCAGCAGTTTGGGGACTCTCTCTGGGGCCAACGTCCTGACTTTC.

This sequence joins TRBV4-3 and TRBJ1-1; D is ambiguous. Per germline, CDR1 LGHNA and CDR2 YSLEER. The germline V and J ends were trimmed by 0 bases and 7 bases, with 9 bases remaining between them. The CDR3 loop spans 13 amino acids. CDR3 DNA sequence: TGCGCCAGCAGCCAAGATCGCGCGGATGAAGCTTTCTTT. Translating it yields CASSQDRADEAFF.

J is TRBJ1-2 and V is TRBV5-1; TRBD1 agrees at 9 bases. The germline gives CDR1 SGHRS, CDR2 YFSETQ. V shed 0 bases and J 6 bases; nucleotides not matched to a gene: 9. CDR3 length: 16 residues. CDR3 DNA: TGCGCCAGCAGCTTGGCCCCCTTACAGGGGGCGGATGGCTACACCTTC. Residues: CASSLAPLQGADGYTF.

This sequence joins TRBV19 and TRBJ2-1, with 9 bases lining up with TRBD1. The CDR3 sequence is 15 residues long. Per the germline V gene, CDR1 is LNHDA and CDR2 is SQIVND (reference sequence). Trimming cost V 5 bases and J 6 bases; bases outside gene matches: 8. The CDR3 DNA reads TGTGCCAGTAGTCCCGGGAGGACAGGGGTCAATGAGCAGTTCTTC. Translating it yields CASSPGRTGVNEQFF.

This sequence joins TRBV7-9 and TRBJ1-2; 8 bases fit TRBD1. The V segment lost 1 base and the J segment 7 bases; nucleotides outside the gene matches: 5. The CDR3 sequence is 14 residues long. The germline gives CDR1 SEHNR, CDR2 FQNEAQ (reference sequence). Here the CDR3 DNA reads TGTGCCAGCAGCTTAGACCAGGGGGCGAGTGGCTACACCTTC. Residues: CASSLDQGASGYTF. Variable domain in full (rest from reference TRBV7-9 and TRBJ1-2): DTGVSQNPRHKITKRGQNVTFRCDPISEHNRLYWYRQTLGQGPEFLTYFQNEAQLEKSRLLSDRFSAERPKGSFSTLEIQRTEQGDSAMYLCASSLDQGASGYTFGSGTRLTVV.

The rearrangement uses TRBV4-3 and TRBJ1-3; the D is unclear. The ends were cut back, 0 bases at V and 2 bases at J, with 11 bases in the middle. This CDR3 region has 16 residues. Per the germline V gene, CDR1 is LGHNA and CDR2 is YSLEER. CDR3 DNA sequence: TGCGCCAGCAGCCAAGATTTAAGTTGGCCTGGAAACACCATATATTTT. Its protein product is CASSQDLSWPGNTIYF.

Only a few counts were recorded for this clone. The chain uses TRBV7-8 and TRBJ1-2; perhaps TRBD1 as D (6 bases). Germline assignment: CDR1 SGHVS and CDR2 FQNEAQ. The CDR3 loop spans 14 amino acids. Between the trimmed V and J ends, which lost 0 bases and 7 bases, there was a span of 12 bases. The CDR3 reads CASSLARAGAGYTF. The CDR3, as DNA: TGTGCCAGCAGCTTAGCGAGGGCAGGGGCTGGCTACACCTTC.